Included here is one TCR beta chain sequence, with context. This receptor's antigen is unknown. Base qualities are not recorded, but no much larger clone differs from it by a single base. At one collaborating source in Seattle, patients were enrolled during active infection and were followed longitudinally through the course of disease. Each collaborating institution followed its own protocols to collect whole blood in K2EDTA tubes. For TCRbeta analysis, collaborators shipped samples in one of three forms: frozen whole blood, isolated PBMCs, or DNA extracted from either of those sample types. This entry belongs to a study of blood T cell repertoires in COVID-19 (dated by TCRdb to 2019 to 2021). A note on the overall study: Collaborator samples came from the United States, Italy and Spain and covered acute and convalescent phases of COVID-19. The prospective study material was composed of cDNA or gDNA derived from T cells, B-cell-depleted T cells, or PBMCs. Deeply sampled blood TCRbeta repertoires from subjects exposed to, actively infected with, or recovered from COVID-19 were included in the dataset. The repertoires were made available in a free public database intended to serve as a resource for research on the immune response to SARS-CoV-2. Samples were obtained from the ongoing ImmuneRACE study (first 160 participants) and from 1,254 subjects provided by 6 global collaborators. A de-identified subject ID, COVID-19 status, age in years and sex were almost always included in the sample metadata. Where available, HLA class I and class II types were taken from metadata supplied by the sample provider and were not determined by assay-based typing.

The immunoSEQ Assay, a bias-controlled multiplex PCR, was used to amplify TCRbeta CDR3 regions from genomic DNA. Per the source publication's procedure: Nucleated cell counts per sample were estimated from amplification of reference gene primers within the assay. To quantify the absolute abundance of each unique TCRbeta CDR3 rearrangement, sequence reads were collapsed and filtered. For each sample, productive Simpson clonality was calculated as the square root of Simpson's diversity index across productive rearrangements. Drawn from immuneACCESS, this table holds only the in-frame rearrangements with V and J called that TCRdb kept. Clones are partly lost; checked studies trace under half to an unresolved V gene and leave the rest unexplained. V and J calls and clone size are copied from that table; D and trimming were computed from the DNA. The sample table shows tens of thousands of clones, and over 60% are seen once. The ten largest clones represent approximately 2.3% of the sample.

Summary of the overall study and its limitations: Clinical and demographic metadata were provided uncurated, with the amount varying by source and participant.

The V end loses 3 bases and the J end loses 4 bases, and a stretch of 6 bases separates them. The germline V gene yields MDHEN for CDR1 and SYDVKM for CDR2. Reading from cysteine to phenylalanine, the CDR3 counts 12 amino acids. CDR3 DNA is the only sequence kept; it has 36 bases, read in frame from the first base. This clonotype was obtained from a man between 70 and 80 years old with COVID-19, enrolled during active disease. The sequenced material came from peripheral blood. The chain is assembled from TRBV28 and TRBJ1-2, with a weak D call of TRBD1 (5 bases match). CDR3 sequence: CASSFQGYGYTF. The sequence in DNA is TGTGCCAGCAGTTTTCAGGGCTATGGCTACACCTTC.